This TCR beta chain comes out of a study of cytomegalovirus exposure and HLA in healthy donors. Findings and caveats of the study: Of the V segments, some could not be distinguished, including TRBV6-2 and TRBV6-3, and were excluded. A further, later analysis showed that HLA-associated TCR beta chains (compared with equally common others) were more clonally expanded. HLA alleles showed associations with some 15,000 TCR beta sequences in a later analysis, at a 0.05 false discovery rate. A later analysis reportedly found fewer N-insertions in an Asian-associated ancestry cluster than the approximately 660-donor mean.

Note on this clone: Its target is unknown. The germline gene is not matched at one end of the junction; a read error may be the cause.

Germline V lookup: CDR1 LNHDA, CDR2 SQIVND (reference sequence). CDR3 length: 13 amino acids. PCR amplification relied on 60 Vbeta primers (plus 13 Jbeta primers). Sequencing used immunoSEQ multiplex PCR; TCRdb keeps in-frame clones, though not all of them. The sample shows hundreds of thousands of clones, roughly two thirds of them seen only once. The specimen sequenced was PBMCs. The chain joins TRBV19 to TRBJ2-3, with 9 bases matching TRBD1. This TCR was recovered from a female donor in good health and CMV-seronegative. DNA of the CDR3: TGTGCCAGCGGGACAGGGAGCACTGATACGCAGTATTTT. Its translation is CASGTGSTDTQYF.